This is a list of T cell receptor beta chains from one sample in a study of early T cells in non-severe SARS-CoV-2 infection. TCRdb re-derived calls from the 5' RACE reads in MiXCR, one entry per CDR3 protein. The table has 65,000 to 75,000 distinct CDR3 sequences, roughly an eighth seen once. Sequencing was done on a sample of whole blood. Receptors were obtained from an adult who was a healthcare worker with PCR-confirmed SARS-CoV-2 infection or an uninfected control (not recorded which). CDR3s include the opening cysteine and the closing phenylalanine or tryptophan. The D gene is left open where the match is weak. The size field is filled for only some rows; it gives once, few, many or a size class.

V gene,D gene,J gene,clone size,CDR3 DNA,CDR3 protein
TRBV6-5,NA,TRBJ1-6,few,TGTGCCAGCAGTCATACCGTACAAGTGGGGGCTAGCTCCTATAATTCACCCCTCCACTTT,CASSHTVQVGASSYNSPLHF
TRBV7-9,NA,TRBJ2-5,few,TGTGCCAGCAGCTTAGGGACAGAAGAGACCCAGTACTTC,CASSLGTEETQYF
TRBV6-5,NA,TRBJ2-5,once,TGTGCCAGCAGTTCTCGCGTGGGCTCCGAGACCCAGTACTTC,CASSSRVGSETQYF
TRBV7-9,NA,TRBJ2-1,NA,TGTGCCAGCAGCTTAGTTGCGGGGAGTATCAATGAGCAGTTCTTC,CASSLVAGSINEQFF
TRBV30,TRBD1,TRBJ2-7,many,TGTGCCTGGAGGAGAACGGGGACAGACCACTACGAGCAGTACTTC,CAWRRTGTDHYEQYF
TRBV6-5,NA,TRBJ2-6,NA,TGTGCCAGCAGACCCGCCTTCTCTGGGGCCAACGTCCTGACTTTC,CASRPAFSGANVLTF
TRBV18,NA,TRBJ2-7,many,TGTGCCAGCTCACCCCAAGGCGAAGGTAACGAGCAGTACTTC,CASSPQGEGNEQYF
TRBV20-1,NA,TRBJ2-2,many,TGCAGTGCTAGAGATTTCATTACTACCGGGGAGCTGTTTTTT,CSARDFITTGELFF
TRBV6-6,NA,TRBJ1-4,few,TGTGCCAGCACCCCCATGAGCAGGGATTATGAAAAACTGTTTTTT,CASTPMSRDYEKLFF
TRBV12-3/TRBV12-4,NA,TRBJ2-5,NA,TGTGCCAGCAGTTTTTCTAGTCTGGGCGAGACCCAGTACTTC,CASSFSSLGETQYF
TRBV2,NA,TRBJ2-1,few,TGTGCCAGCAGTGTCAAACGGGCGGAATTTTACAATGAGCAGTTCTTC,CASSVKRAEFYNEQFF
TRBV5-4,NA,TRBJ2-3,NA,TGTGCCAGCAGCTTGTTCCCTGGAGATACGCAGTATTTT,CASSLFPGDTQYF
TRBV20-1,NA,TRBJ2-7,many,TGCAGTGCTAGCGGCACCTCCTACGAGCAGTACTTC,CSASGTSYEQYF
TRBV19,NA,TRBJ1-1,few,TGTGCCAGTAGTATGAGGGGGTCAGAGGCTACCACTGAAGCTTTCTTT,CASSMRGSEATTEAFF
TRBV11-1,NA,TRBJ2-5,NA,TGTGCCAGCAGCTTTCCGGCAGGGGTAGAAGAGACCCAGTACTTC,CASSFPAGVEETQYF
TRBV24-1,TRBD2,TRBJ2-3,few,TGTGCCACCAGTGATTCCCTGCGGGAGGGAGATACGCAGTATTTT,CATSDSLREGDTQYF
TRBV10-3,NA,TRBJ2-7,NA,TGTGCCATCAGTGAGGCATTGGGGCGCGAGCAGTACTTC,CAISEALGREQYF
TRBV12-3/TRBV12-4,TRBD2,TRBJ2-5,many,TGTGCCAGCACCTCGACTAGCGGGACGCGAGAGACCCAGTACTTC,CASTSTSGTRETQYF
TRBV19,TRBD2,TRBJ2-1,few,TGTGCCAGTAGTAACGATAGACTAGCCGATGAGCAGTTCTTC,CASSNDRLADEQFF
TRBV13,NA,TRBJ2-1,NA,TGTGCCAGCAGCTTAGTAGGTCGGTCACTTGAGCAGTTCTTC,CASSLVGRSLEQFF
TRBV6-6,NA,TRBJ1-3,few,TGTGCCAGCAGACCCCCATCCGATTCTGGAAACACCATATATTTT,CASRPPSDSGNTIYF
TRBV10-3,NA,TRBJ1-3,many,TGTGCCAGCCTAGGCACAAGCTCTGGAAACACCATATATTTT,CASLGTSSGNTIYF
TRBV2,NA,TRBJ1-1,many,TGTGCCAGCAGTGAGAACACTGAAGCTTTCTTT,CASSENTEAFF
TRBV10-3,NA,TRBJ1-2,few,TGTGCCATCAGTGCGGCAGGACCTAACTATGGCTACACCTTC,CAISAAGPNYGYTF
TRBV29-1,TRBD2,TRBJ2-5,many,TGCAGCGCCCTAGCGGGGGGAGAGACCCAGTACTTC,CSALAGGETQYF
TRBV29-1,NA,TRBJ2-6,few,TGCAGCGCTGTGCCCCTCTCTGGGGCCAACGTCCTGACTTTC,CSAVPLSGANVLTF
TRBV19,TRBD2,TRBJ2-1,many,TGTGCCAGTAGTCGGACTAGCGGGGGGCCCTACAATGAGCAGTTCTTC,CASSRTSGGPYNEQFF
TRBV2,NA,TRBJ1-1,NA,TGTGCCAGCAGCATAGACAAGAACACTGAAGCTTTCTTT,CASSIDKNTEAFF
TRBV5-1,TRBD1,TRBJ1-4,few,TGCGCCAGCAGCCAAGGTACCCGGACAGGGGGTAGTGAAAAACTGTTTTTT,CASSQGTRTGGSEKLFF
TRBV7-2,NA,TRBJ2-1,few,TGTGCCAGCAGCGCCCTACAAAGGTTGGAGCAGTTCTTC,CASSALQRLEQFF
TRBV6-2/TRBV6-3,NA,TRBJ2-7,many,TGTGCCAGCAGTTATCCTACACCGCCAAGGGCCTACGAGCAGTACTTC,CASSYPTPPRAYEQYF
TRBV7-2,NA,TRBJ2-1,few,TGTGCCAGCAGCCCCCCGGTCGGGGTGCAGTTCTTC,CASSPPVGVQFF
TRBV4-1,NA,TRBJ2-1,many,TGCGCCAGCAGCCAAGGGCCTAGCGAACACAATGAGCAGTTCTTC,CASSQGPSEHNEQFF
TRBV5-4,TRBD2,TRBJ2-1,many,TGTGCCAGCAGCTTGGGAGGTCGGCTAGCGGGAGACGACAATGAGCAGTTCTTC,CASSLGGRLAGDDNEQFF
TRBV20-1,TRBD1,TRBJ1-2,many,TGCAGTGCGAGAGAACTACCGGGACAGGGTGCGATAGGCTATGGCTACACCTTC,CSARELPGQGAIGYGYTF
TRBV6-5,NA,TRBJ1-2,few,TGTGCCAGCAGGATCGAGGGGCTTGGCTACACCTTC,CASRIEGLGYTF
TRBV29-1,TRBD1,TRBJ2-3,few,TGCAGCGTCGGAGGGACAGGGGGTACAGATACGCAGTATTTT,CSVGGTGGTDTQYF
TRBV20-1,NA,TRBJ2-5,few,TGCAGTGCAAGAGGCCAGCAAGAGACCCAGTACTTC,CSARGQQETQYF
TRBV11-2,NA,TRBJ2-3,many,TGTGCCAGCAGCTTAGGTGGGGGCAGCCGGAGACTAGATACGCAGTATTTT,CASSLGGGSRRLDTQYF
TRBV28,NA,TRBJ1-2,NA,TGTGCCAGCAGTACAGCGCGCCCCCCCTTTTATGGCTACACCTTC,CASSTARPPFYGYTF
TRBV7-9,TRBD1,TRBJ1-2,many,TGTGCCAGCAGCTCGACGACAGGGGGCGATGGCTACACCTTC,CASSSTTGGDGYTF
TRBV18,NA,TRBJ2-5,few,TGTGCCAGCTCACACAGGGACTCGACCCAGTACTTC,CASSHRDSTQYF
TRBV7-3,TRBD1,TRBJ2-1,NA,TGTGCCAGCAGCATAGACAGGGCCCCCTACAATGAGCAGTTCTTC,CASSIDRAPYNEQFF
TRBV10-3,TRBD1,TRBJ2-7,NA,TGTGCCATCAGTGACGATGCGGGACAGGCCTACGAGCAGTACTTC,CAISDDAGQAYEQYF
TRBV7-2,NA,TRBJ2-4,NA,TGTGCCAGCAGCTTTAGCTTAGGGGGAAACATTCAGTACTTC,CASSFSLGGNIQYF
TRBV13,NA,TRBJ1-2,NA,TGTGCCAGCAGCTCCCTCAGTCAGCGCTTCTATGGCTACACCTTC,CASSSLSQRFYGYTF
TRBV7-8,NA,TRBJ2-3,few,TGTGCCAGCAGCTTGAATGAGGCTGATACGCAGTATTTT,CASSLNEADTQYF
TRBV11-2,NA,TRBJ1-2,NA,TGTGCCAGCAGTCCTCCAACCCACAACTATGGCTACACCTTC,CASSPPTHNYGYTF
TRBV9,NA,TRBJ2-3,once,TGTGCCAGCAGCGTAGATGGCACAGATACGCAGTATTTT,CASSVDGTDTQYF
TRBV3-1,NA,TRBJ2-2,NA,TGTGCCAGCAGCCTACTTTTCGCGGGAGGGGAGCTGTTTTTT,CASSLLFAGGELFF
TRBV18,TRBD2,TRBJ2-1,many,TGTGCCAGCTCACCTTACCGGACTAGCGGGAACAATGAGCAGTTCTTC,CASSPYRTSGNNEQFF
TRBV6-6,NA,TRBJ2-5,many,TGTGCCACCCGAGGGCAGGGAGAGGAGACCCAGTACTTC,CATRGQGEETQYF
TRBV7-9,TRBD1,TRBJ2-5,many,TGTGCCAGCAGCTCCGGCCGGGACAGGGGGCTAATCCAAGAGACCCAGTACTTC,CASSSGRDRGLIQETQYF
TRBV7-2,NA,TRBJ2-5,NA,TGTGCCAGCAGAGAGAAAGGGGGGCAAGAGACCCAGTACTTC,CASREKGGQETQYF